The clone carrying this T cell receptor (beta chain) was counted only a few times. Antigen: not known. This sample is drawn from a study of T cell responses to AZD1222 COVID-19 vaccine. Findings of the study overall: In the spike-specific TCR repertoire, nearly half reportedly target unmutated variant regions.

Profiling relied on immunoSEQ multiplex PCR, and the TCRdb table lists in-frame clones only, not all of them. The sample has 99,000 or so clones; around 89% are singletons. This clonotype was sampled from an adult in good health. The starting material was peripheral blood, obtained on day 0 of AZD1222 vaccination.

Here the CDR3 DNA reads TGTGCCAGCGGCGATAGCGGGCCGTACAATGAGCAGTTCTTC. Translated: CASGDSGPYNEQFF. The chain combines TRBV6-5 with TRBJ2-1, with 7 bases matching TRBD2. CDR3 length equals 14 residues. Germline trimming cut 8 bases from V and 4 bases from J; bases unmatched to any gene: 8. Germline V gene data show CDR1 as MNHEY and CDR2 as SVGAGI.